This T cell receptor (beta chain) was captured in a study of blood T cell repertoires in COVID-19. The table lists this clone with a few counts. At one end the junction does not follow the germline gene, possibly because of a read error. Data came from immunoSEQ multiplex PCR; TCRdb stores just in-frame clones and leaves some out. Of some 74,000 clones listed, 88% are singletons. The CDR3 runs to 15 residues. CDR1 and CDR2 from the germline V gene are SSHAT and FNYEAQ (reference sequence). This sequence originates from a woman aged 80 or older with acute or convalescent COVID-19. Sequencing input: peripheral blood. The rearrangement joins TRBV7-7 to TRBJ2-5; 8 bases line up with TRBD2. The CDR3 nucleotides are TGTGCTAGCAGCGCGTGGACTAGCTGGGGGGAGACCCAGTACTTC. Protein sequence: CASSAWTSWGETQYF. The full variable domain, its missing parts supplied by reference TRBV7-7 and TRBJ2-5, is GAGVSQSPRYKVTKRGQDVTLRCDPISSHATLYWYQQALGQGPEFLTYFNYEAQPDKSGLPSDRFSAERPEGSISTLTIQRTEQRDSAMYRCASSAWTSWGETQYFGPGTRLLVL.